One sample yielded the 28 T cell receptor beta chains listed below, sequenced in a study of cytomegalovirus exposure and HLA in healthy donors. Assay used: immunoSEQ multiplex PCR; TCRdb lists only in-frame clones, some missing. The sample yields 160,000 or so clones, around 87% seen once. Sequenced sample: PBMCs. The receptors shown here come from a woman under 40 in good health and CMV-seronegative.

The J gene is TRBJ1-3, the V gene TRBV6-5; D not resolved. There are 14 residues in the CDR3. Trimming took 4 bases from V and 0 from J, leaving 7 bases between them. In germline, CDR1 is MNHEY, CDR2 SVGAGI. Here the CDR3 DNA reads TGTGCCAGCAGTTCGGGTAGCTCTGGAAACACCATATATTTT. Translating it yields CASSSGSSGNTIYF.

In its sample, this clone was seen a few times. The rearrangement links TRBV10-1 to TRBJ1-1; 8 bases are shared with TRBD1. Germline values: CDR1 WNHNN, CDR2 SYGVQD (reference sequence). J was trimmed by 5 bases and V by 6 bases; bases with no gene match: 5. The CDR3 is 13 amino acids. The CDR3 bases are TGCGCCAGCAGCTTTGACAGGGGAACTGAAGCTTTCTTT. As protein: CASSFDRGTEAFF.

This rearrangement joins TRBV6-1 to TRBJ2-7; a possible D gene is TRBD1 (5 bases). The CDR3 sequence is 15 residues long. V was shortened by 5 bases and J by 5 bases, with 19 bases between the two germline ends. CDR1 is MNHNS, CDR2 SASEGT, per germline. In DNA, the CDR3 is TGTGCCAGCAGTATGACTGGGGCCTTGGTTGACGAGCAGTACTTC. Residues: CASSMTGALVDEQYF.

The J gene is TRBJ1-6, the V gene TRBV19, with 7 positions matching TRBD1. V was clipped by 5 bases and J by 7 bases; unmatched bases: 8. In germline, CDR1 is LNHDA, CDR2 SQIVND (reference sequence). The CDR3 is made up of 15 amino acids. CDR3 bases: TGTGCCAGTAGTTTTTCCGGGACAGCAAATTCACCCCTCCACTTT. Its translation is CASSFSGTANSPLHF.

The chain links TRBV30 to TRBJ2-3; possible D gene TRBD2, 5 bases. The ends were cut back, 7 bases at V and 0 bases at J, with 17 bases in the middle. There are 15 residues in the CDR3. Looked up from germline, CDR1 is GTSNPN and CDR2 is SVGIG (reference sequence). The CDR3 bases are TGTGCCTCGATTGGACTCAAAGGTAGCACAGATACGCAGTATTTT. Amino acid sequence: CASIGLKGSTDTQYF.

This clone showed up just once. The chain links TRBV11-2 to TRBJ2-7, with 7 bases lining up with TRBD2. V lost 1 base, J lost 7 bases, and 7 bases stayed unmatched. The CDR3 extends over 14 amino acids. From germline, CDR1 is SGHAT and CDR2 FQNNGV. The DNA for the CDR3 is TGTGCCAGCAGCTTAGGGGGCGGGGGACGTGAGCAGTACTTC. It translates to CASSLGGGGREQYF.

The chain links TRBV30 to TRBJ1-5; D ambiguous. There are 15 residues in the CDR3. V dropped 0 bases and J dropped 0 bases, with 9 bases sitting between them. Germline V gene data show CDR1 as GTSNPN and CDR2 as SVGIG (reference sequence). CDR3 nucleotides: TGTGCCTGGAGTGTACGAGGGAATAGCAATCAGCCCCAGCATTTT. Translation gives CAWSVRGNSNQPQHF.

This clone came up once. The chain employs TRBV6-5 and TRBJ1-2; the match to TRBD1 covers 8 bases. Trimming at V came to 4 bases and at J to 4 bases, leaving 5 bases not matched to a gene. CDR3 length: 14 amino acids. Germline V gene data show CDR1 as MNHEY and CDR2 as SVGAGI. CDR3: CASSFGQGAYGYTF. The DNA of the CDR3 is TGTGCCAGCAGTTTCGGACAGGGAGCCTATGGCTACACCTTC.

The chain employs TRBV6-6 and TRBJ2-2; 8 bases fit TRBD1. This CDR3 is built from 16 residues. Germline V gives CDR1 MNHNY, CDR2 SVGAGI (reference sequence). The V segment lost 2 bases and the J segment 2 bases; nucleotides outside the gene matches: 4. The DNA for the CDR3 is TGTGCCAGCAGTTACGACGGACAGGGCAACACCGGGGAGCTGTTTTTT. Translating it yields CASSYDGQGNTGELFF.

The chain links TRBV6-1 to TRBJ2-1; TRBD2 agrees at 15 bases. The V segment lost 6 bases and the J segment 7 bases; nucleotides outside the gene matches: 4. The CDR3 covers 15 residues. CDR1 and CDR2 from the germline V gene are MNHNS and SASEGT. CDR3 DNA sequence: TGTGCCAGCAGAGGACTAGCGGGGGGGCAGAATGAGCAGTTCTTC. This translates into CASRGLAGGQNEQFF.

The chain links TRBV5-1 to TRBJ2-7; D is uncertain. Germline V lookup: CDR1 SGHRS, CDR2 YFSETQ. V was clipped by 1 base and J by 7 bases, with 15 bases between them. CDR3 length: 14 residues. For the CDR3, the DNA is TGCGCCAGCAGCTTGCGAGAGACAAAGATTGAGCAGTACTTC. Protein product: CASSLRETKIEQYF. The full variable domain, rest sourced from reference TRBV5-1 and TRBJ2-7, is KAGVTQTPRYLIKTRGQQVTLSCSPISGHRSVSWYQQTPGQGLQFLFEYFSETQRNKGNFPGRFSGRQFSNSRSEMNVSTLELGDSALYLCASSLRETKIEQYFGPGTRLTVT.

The rearrangement links TRBV6-4 to TRBJ1-2, with D possibly being TRBD1 (5 bases). Germline loops: CDR1 MRHNA, CDR2 SNTAGT. The CDR3 has 15 amino acids. The V and J ends lost 2 bases and 0 bases respectively, with 10 bases between them. CDR3: CASSDGDRTNYGYTF. CDR3 DNA: TGTGCCAGCAGTGACGGTGACAGAACTAACTATGGCTACACCTTC.

The genes are TRBV6-6 and TRBJ2-1; D remains ambiguous. Germline-derived CDR1 and CDR2 are MNHNY and SVGAGI (reference sequence). V was clipped by 5 bases and J by 8 bases, with 13 bases between them. CDR3 length: 13 amino acids. The CDR3 nucleotides are TGTGCCAGCAGTAACCCTAGTCGGGATGAGCAGTTCTTC. Amino acids: CASSNPSRDEQFF.

The V call is TRBV11-3, the J call TRBJ1-3, with TRBD1 identical over 9 bases. The CDR3 sequence is 15 residues long. Germline V gives CDR1 SGHNT, CDR2 YENEEA. Trimming removed 5 bases from V and 2 bases from J; junction bases left unmatched: 4. CDR3 nucleotide sequence: TGTGCCAGCAGCCCCGGACAGGGGCCTGGAAACACCATATATTTT. This gives the protein CASSPGQGPGNTIYF.

The chain links TRBV6-5 to TRBJ1-3, with D unclear. The CDR3 is 14 amino acids. V lost 6 bases and J 1 base, leaving 10 bases between the germline ends. Germline V CDR1 and CDR2: MNHEY, SVGAGI. CDR3 bases: TGTGCCAGCAGCACAAGAAAGTCTGGAAACACCATATATTTT. This sequence encodes CASSTRKSGNTIYF.

V gene TRBV11-3 combines with J gene TRBJ2-2; 9 bases align to TRBD2. CDR3 length: 15 amino acids. The V and J ends lost 5 bases and 4 bases, in that order; junction bases with no gene match: 5. Germline V gene sequence: CDR1 SGHNT, CDR2 YENEEA. The CDR3 here is CASSRSGGRTGELFF. The CDR3 nucleotides are TGTGCCAGCAGCCGGAGCGGGGGGCGCACCGGGGAGCTGTTTTTT.

The genes are TRBV7-2 and TRBJ1-5; D possibly corresponds to TRBD1 (6 bases). In germline, CDR1 is SGHTA, CDR2 FQGNSA. Trimming removed 5 bases at V and 2 bases at J, with 10 bases between. The CDR3 sequence is 14 residues long. This chain's CDR3 is CASSPNRGNQPQHF. In DNA, the CDR3 is TGTGCCAGCAGCCCAAACAGGGGCAATCAGCCCCAGCATTTT.

This clone was seen only once. The chain combines TRBV6-6 with TRBJ1-1, with D possibly TRBD1 on 5 matching bases. CDR1 MNHNY and CDR2 SVGAGI come from the germline V gene (reference sequence). This CDR3 spans 16 amino acids. The germline V and J ends were trimmed by 6 bases and 1 base, with 18 bases remaining between them. In DNA, the CDR3 is TGTGCCAGCAGCAAACAGAGACAGAAAGGGAACACTGAAGCTTTCTTT. Its translation: CASSKQRQKGNTEAFF.

The chain employs TRBV6-4 and TRBJ1-5; D might be TRBD1 (6 bases). V shed 6 bases and J shed 7 bases, with 13 bases lying between them. The CDR3 totals 13 residues. The germline gives CDR1 MRHNA, CDR2 SNTAGT. The CDR3 spells CASSREGGQPQHF. The DNA of the CDR3 is TGTGCCAGCAGCAGGGAGGGGGGCCAGCCCCAGCATTTT.

The V gene is TRBV5-1, the J gene TRBJ1-5, with a tentative D call TRBD1 (6 bases). Germline CDR1 reads SGHRS; CDR2 reads YFSETQ. The CDR3 runs 14 residues. Trimming cost V 2 bases and J 6 bases, with 12 bases left between them. The CDR3 coding sequence is TGCGCCAGCAGCTTTACAGGGCTAGGTCAGCCCCAGCATTTT. Translation: CASSFTGLGQPQHF.

This clone was counted once. This chain joins TRBV9 and TRBJ2-3, with a tentative D call TRBD2 (6 bases). The CDR3 extends over 17 amino acids. CDR1 and CDR2 (germline): SGDLS, YYNGEE. V lost 0 bases and J lost 1, with 15 bases in between. CDR3 amino acids: CASSVATHPSGTDTQYF. In nucleotides, the CDR3 is TGTGCCAGCAGCGTAGCTACGCATCCTAGCGGCACAGATACGCAGTATTTT.

The gene calls are TRBV12-5 and TRBJ2-3; 8 nucleotides match TRBD1. The germline CDR1 and CDR2 sequences are LGHNT and FRNRAP. Trimming at V came to 1 base and at J to 3 bases, leaving 3 bases not matched to a gene. This CDR3 spans 15 amino acids. CDR3 region: CASGLGTGWTDTQYF. The CDR3 nucleotides read TGTGCTAGTGGTTTGGGGACAGGGTGGACAGATACGCAGTATTTT.

The chain recombines TRBV7-2 with TRBJ1-1, with no clear D. The CDR3 totals 15 residues. The V gene's germline CDR1 is SGHTA and CDR2 FQGNSA. Trimming shortened V by 3 bases and J by 1 base, and 12 bases separated the two germline ends. This CDR3 reads CASSFAGSGNTEAFF. The CDR3 nucleotides are TGTGCCAGCAGCTTTGCGGGATCAGGGAACACTGAAGCTTTCTTT.

The count of this clone is one. The chain couples TRBV9 to TRBJ2-5; D is perhaps TRBD1 (5 bases). Germline values: CDR1 SGDLS, CDR2 YYNGEE. The CDR3 contains 15 residues. Trimming took off 4 bases at V and 1 base at J, with 14 bases between the two ends. This CDR3 is CASSFQTGTQETQYF. The CDR3 bases are TGTGCCAGCAGCTTCCAAACAGGTACCCAAGAGACCCAGTACTTC.

The count of this clone is one. This chain links TRBV11-2 with TRBJ2-1, with 9 bases identical to TRBD1. The germline V gene encodes CDR1 SGHAT and CDR2 FQNNGV. This CDR3 comprises 18 residues. V shed 1 base, J shed 0 bases, and the junction held 7 bases outside the gene matches. The CDR3 coding sequence is TGTGCCAGCAGCTTAGGGACAGGGGTTTACGGCTCCTACAATGAGCAGTTCTTC. Protein: CASSLGTGVYGSYNEQFF.

V gene TRBV14 combines with J gene TRBJ2-7; D is unresolved. Trimming took off 1 base at V and 2 bases at J, with 9 bases between the two ends. Germline V lookup: CDR1 SGHDN, CDR2 FVKESK. This CDR3 contains 14 residues. The CDR3 sequence is CASSQVSGPYEQYF. As DNA, the CDR3 is TGTGCCAGCAGCCAAGTAAGTGGCCCCTACGAGCAGTACTTC.

The chain recombines TRBV4-1 with TRBJ1-1, with no clear D. CDR3 length: 19 amino acids. The V gene lost 0 bases and the J gene lost 1 base, with 21 bases spanning the gap. Germline assignment: CDR1 MGHRA and CDR2 YSYEKL. The CDR3 DNA follows: TGCGCCAGCAGCCAAGAGGGCGTGAAGACGAAAAGCCCGAACACTGAAGCTTTCTTT. It codes for CASSQEGVKTKSPNTEAFF.

The chain is built from TRBV7-8 and TRBJ2-7; D is ambiguous. The ends were cut back, 5 bases at V and 4 bases at J, with 18 bases in the middle. The CDR3 extends over 15 amino acids. Germline-derived CDR1 and CDR2 are SGHVS and FQNEAQ. The CDR3 region is CASSLASPPGYEQYF. For the CDR3, the DNA is TGTGCCAGCAGCCTCGCATCACCCCCCGGGTACGAGCAGTACTTC.